A selection of T cell receptor beta chains follows, all from one sample in a study of blood T cells in healthy people across ages. MiXCR, run by TCRdb on the 5' RACE reads, gives a single entry per CDR3 protein. The sample has about 1,400,000 distinct CDR3 sequences, approximately 59% seen once. The sample consisted of blood. The receptor set was obtained from a man between 18 and 29 years old in good health. The CDR3 runs from the conserved cysteine through the conserved F or W. The D gene is left open where the match is weak. Not all rows give a size; the values are once, few, many and, for expanded clones, a class.

clone_size,v_call,j_call,d_call,cdr3_aa,cdr3_nt
few,TRBV12-5,TRBJ2-7,TRBD2,CASGLGGSTYEQYF,TGTGCTAGTGGTTTGGGCGGGAGTACCTACGAGCAGTACTTC
NA,TRBV11-2,TRBJ2-1,TRBD2,CASSPGRAGYNEQFF,TGTGCCAGCAGCCCTGGACGAGCGGGGTACAATGAGCAGTTCTTC
NA,TRBV4-1,TRBJ1-5,NA,CASSQLANQPQHF,TGCGCCAGCAGCCAGTTAGCCAATCAGCCCCAGCATTTT
NA,TRBV2,TRBJ1-5,NA,CASPMRGYSNQPQHF,TGTGCCAGCCCTATGAGGGGATACAGCAATCAGCCCCAGCATTTT
few,TRBV28,TRBJ2-1,NA,CASSPMPEGYRHEQFF,TGTGCCAGCAGCCCGATGCCGGAGGGGTATCGGCATGAGCAGTTCTTC
NA,TRBV4-1,TRBJ1-4,TRBD1,CASSQEIEGARTNEKLFF,TGCGCCAGCAGCCAAGAAATAGAGGGGGCCAGAACTAATGAAAAACTGTTTTTT
NA,TRBV7-2,TRBJ1-6,NA,CASSLVPPDSPLHF,TGTGCCAGCAGCTTGGTCCCCCCGGATTCACCCCTCCACTTT
NA,TRBV12-3/TRBV12-4,TRBJ2-5,NA,CASSFGPLGLETQYF,TGTGCCAGCAGTTTCGGACCCCTGGGTTTGGAGACCCAGTACTTC
NA,TRBV27,TRBJ2-7,NA,CASSLNGGYEQYF,TGTGCCAGCAGTTTAAACGGGGGCTACGAGCAGTACTTC
NA,TRBV7-6,TRBJ2-1,TRBD1,CASSPRTGENYNEQFF,TGTGCCAGCAGCCCAAGGACAGGTGAAAATTACAATGAGCAGTTCTTC
NA,TRBV6-5,TRBJ1-2,TRBD1,CASSYMTGGQNYGYTF,TGTGCCAGCAGTTACATGACAGGGGGGCAAAACTATGGCTACACCTTC
NA,TRBV7-9,TRBJ2-1,TRBD2,CASSLISGAHNEQFF,TGTGCCAGCAGCTTAATTAGCGGGGCACACAATGAGCAGTTCTTC
NA,TRBV14,TRBJ1-2,NA,CASSQEPGDFYGYTF,TGTGCCAGCAGCCAAGAACCGGGAGACTTCTATGGCTACACCTTC
NA,TRBV4-1,TRBJ2-1,TRBD1,CASSGSTGPTYNEQFF,TGCGCCAGCAGCGGCTCGACAGGGCCTACTTACAATGAGCAGTTCTTC
NA,TRBV27,TRBJ1-2,NA,CASSYPSGENYGYTF,TGTGCCAGCTCGTACCCTTCAGGGGAGAACTATGGCTACACCTTC
NA,TRBV5-1,TRBJ1-3,NA,CASSLVGTGRSGNTIYF,TGCGCCAGCAGCTTGGTTGGGACGGGACGCTCTGGAAACACCATATATTTT
NA,TRBV14,TRBJ2-1,TRBD2,CVSSQPGRALYNEQFF,TGTGTCAGCAGCCAGCCCGGGAGGGCCCTCTACAATGAGCAGTTCTTC
NA,TRBV24-1,TRBJ2-1,TRBD2,CATSDPSGGTRNEQFF,TGTGCCACCAGTGATCCAAGCGGGGGGACCCGAAATGAGCAGTTCTTC
few,TRBV28,TRBJ1-2,NA,CASSSITPTDTNYGYTF,TGTGCCAGCAGTTCGATTACCCCGACAGATACTAACTATGGCTACACCTTC
NA,TRBV20-1,TRBJ2-3,NA,CSARAPEGLFTDTQYF,TGCAGTGCTAGAGCCCCGGAGGGGCTCTTCACAGATACGCAGTATTTT
NA,TRBV27,TRBJ1-1,NA,CATHPLVGGPMGTEAFF,TGTGCCACACACCCACTCGTCGGGGGCCCGATGGGCACTGAAGCTTTCTTT
NA,TRBV20-1,TRBJ2-1,TRBD2,CRVSGGQQFF,TGCAGGGTTAGCGGGGGGCAACAGTTCTTC
few,TRBV20-1,TRBJ2-7,NA,CSARWGSEQYF,TGCAGTGCTAGATGGGGGAGCGAGCAGTACTTC
NA,TRBV14,TRBJ1-2,NA,CASSQEWNYGYTF,TGTGCCAGCAGCCAAGAGTGGAACTATGGCTACACCTTC
NA,TRBV4-2,TRBJ1-2,NA,CASSHAVYGYTF,TGTGCCAGCAGCCACGCCGTTTATGGCTACACCTTC
few,TRBV20-1,TRBJ2-1,TRBD2,CSAPARGGLHEQFF,TGCAGTGCCCCAGCACGGGGGGGCCTCCATGAGCAGTTCTTC
once,TRBV10-3,TRBJ1-1,NA,CAITVEVNTEAFF,TGTGCCATCACTGTGGAGGTGAACACTGAAGCTTTCTTT
NA,TRBV2,TRBJ2-1,TRBD1,CASSEAPDRSYNEQFF,TGTGCCAGCAGTGAAGCCCCGGACAGGTCCTACAATGAGCAGTTCTTC
NA,TRBV27,TRBJ2-7,NA,CASRVAGSSYEQYF,TGTGCCAGCAGGGTGGCAGGTTCAAGCTACGAGCAGTACTTC
NA,TRBV15,TRBJ2-1,TRBD1,CATSRDMGQGRNNEQFF,TGTGCCACCAGCAGAGATATGGGACAGGGGCGAAACAATGAGCAGTTCTTC
once,TRBV5-5,TRBJ2-3,NA,CASSAQPGEDTQYF,TGTGCCAGCAGCGCCCAACCAGGGGAGGATACGCAGTATTTT
few,TRBV27,TRBJ2-3,NA,CASSLSDIRDTGTDTQYF,TGTGCCAGCAGTTTATCTGACATTCGGGACACTGGCACAGATACGCAGTATTTT
NA,TRBV29-1,TRBJ2-7,TRBD1,CSGRGTGSGEQYF,TGCAGCGGGAGAGGGACAGGGTCTGGAGAGCAGTACTTC
few,TRBV27,TRBJ2-7,TRBD1,CASSRMRGTENSYEQYF,TGTGCCAGCAGTCGGATGAGAGGGACAGAGAACTCCTACGAGCAGTACTTC
NA,TRBV11-2,TRBJ2-1,TRBD1,CASTLGQGSYNEQFF,TGTGCCAGCACCCTCGGACAGGGGAGTTACAATGAGCAGTTCTTC
NA,TRBV4-3,TRBJ2-3,TRBD1,CASSQDSGTGPSTDTQYF,TGCGCCAGCAGCCAAGATTCAGGGACAGGCCCTAGCACAGATACGCAGTATTTT
once,TRBV7-9,TRBJ2-7,NA,CASSLGRMAYEQYF,TGTGCCAGCAGCTTGGGACGGATGGCCTACGAGCAGTACTTC
NA,TRBV7-9,TRBJ2-7,NA,CASSRGTYVEQYF,TGTGCCAGCAGCCGAGGGACATACGTTGAGCAGTACTTC
NA,TRBV20-1,TRBJ1-4,NA,CSARTIGKLFF,TGCAGTGCTAGAACAATCGGAAAACTGTTTTTT
NA,TRBV6-4,TRBJ2-2,NA,CASSVEAATTGELFF,TGTGCCAGCAGCGTCGAGGCCGCGACCACCGGGGAGCTGTTTTTT
once,TRBV7-8,TRBJ2-2,NA,CASSLRDGELFF,TGTGCCAGCAGCTTGAGGGACGGGGAGCTGTTTTTT
NA,TRBV18,TRBJ2-7,TRBD2,CASSPLLAGAYNEQYF,TGTGCCAGCTCACCACTCCTAGCGGGGGCCTACAATGAGCAGTACTTC
NA,TRBV5-6,TRBJ2-3,NA,CASSIDSYTDTQYF,TGTGCCAGCAGCATCGACAGTTACACAGATACGCAGTATTTT
NA,TRBV29-1,TRBJ2-4,TRBD1,CSVLGQGEFYERYF,TGCAGCGTTTTAGGACAGGGGGAATTTTACGAGCGGTACTTC
NA,TRBV27,TRBJ2-4,TRBD2,CASSGLAGRPYF,TGTGCCAGCTCGGGACTAGCGGGACGACCGTACTTC
NA,TRBV6-6,TRBJ2-7,NA,CARWTGGGSYEQYF,TGCGCCAGGTGGACCGGAGGGGGGTCCTACGAGCAGTACTTC
NA,TRBV14,TRBJ1-1,NA,CASSLSKALYTEAFF,TGTGCCAGCAGCCTATCAAAGGCGCTATACACTGAAGCTTTCTTT
NA,TRBV7-9,TRBJ2-3,NA,CASSFSTYSTDTQYF,TGTGCCAGCAGCTTCTCAACTTACAGCACAGATACGCAGTATTTT